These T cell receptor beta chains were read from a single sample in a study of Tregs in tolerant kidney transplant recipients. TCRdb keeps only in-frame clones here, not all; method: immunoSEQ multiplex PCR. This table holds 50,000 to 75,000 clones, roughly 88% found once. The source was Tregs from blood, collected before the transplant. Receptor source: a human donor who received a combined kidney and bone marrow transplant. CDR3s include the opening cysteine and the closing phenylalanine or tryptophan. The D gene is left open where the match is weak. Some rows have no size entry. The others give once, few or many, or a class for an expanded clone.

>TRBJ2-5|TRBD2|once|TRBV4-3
CASSQDGLAGGETQYF
TGCGCCAGCAGCCAAGATGGACTAGCGGGAGGAGAGACCCAGTACTTC
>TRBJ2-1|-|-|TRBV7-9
CASSSQREQFF
TGTGCCAGCAGCTCCCAGCGGGAGCAGTTCTTC
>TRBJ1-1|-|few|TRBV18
CASSPGRLNTEAFF
TGTGCCAGCTCACCTGGACGTCTCAACACTGAAGCTTTCTTT
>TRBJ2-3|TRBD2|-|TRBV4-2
CASSQVRRGAYTDTQYF
TGTGCCAGCAGCCAAGTCCGGCGGGGGGCCTACACAGATACGCAGTATTTT
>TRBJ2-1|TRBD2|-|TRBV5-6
CASSPGLGDGYNEQFF
TGTGCCAGCAGTCCGGGACTAGGGGACGGATACAATGAGCAGTTCTTC
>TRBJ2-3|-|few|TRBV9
CASSPRTRTDTQYF
TGTGCCAGCAGTCCTAGAACCCGCACAGATACGCAGTATTTT
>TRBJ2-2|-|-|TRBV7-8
CASSVSNTGELFF
TGTGCCAGCAGCGTTTCGAACACCGGGGAGCTGTTTTTT
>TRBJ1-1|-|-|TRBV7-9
CASSYPVVSTEAFF
TGTGCCAGCAGCTACCCGGTCGTATCCACTGAAGCTTTCTTT
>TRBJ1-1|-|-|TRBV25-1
CASSRIGGLAFF
TGTGCCAGCAGTCGAATAGGGGGTTTGGCTTTCTTT
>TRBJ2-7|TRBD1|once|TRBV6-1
CASNGQGSYEQYF
TGTGCCAGCAACGGACAGGGTTCCTACGAGCAGTACTTC
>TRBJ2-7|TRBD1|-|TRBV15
CATSSRPGTGLYEQYF
TGTGCCACCAGCAGCCGCCCCGGGACAGGGCTTTACGAGCAGTACTTC
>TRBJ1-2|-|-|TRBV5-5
CASSLDRDGYTF
TGTGCCAGCAGCTTGGACAGGGACGGCTACACCTTC
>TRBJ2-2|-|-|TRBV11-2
CASSLGRGRIVAGELFF
TGTGCCAGCAGCTTAGGGAGAGGACGGATCGTGGCCGGGGAGCTGTTTTTT
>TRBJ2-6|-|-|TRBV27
CASSDGDSGANVLTF
TGCGCCAGCAGCGACGGGGACTCTGGGGCCAACGTCCTGACTTTC
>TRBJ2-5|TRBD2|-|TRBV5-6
CASTTGGWETQYF
TGTGCCAGCACCACGGGAGGGTGGGAGACCCAGTACTTC
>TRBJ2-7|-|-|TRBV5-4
CASSLGGAGSYEQYF
TGTGCCAGCAGCTTGGGGGGGGCTGGCTCCTACGAGCAGTACTTC
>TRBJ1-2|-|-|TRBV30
CAWSGGRDRAYGYTF
TGTGCCTGGAGTGGGGGGCGGGACCGCGCCTATGGCTACACCTTC
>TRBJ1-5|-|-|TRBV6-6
CASSPYGPIVGQPQHF
TGTGCCAGCAGCCCCTATGGTCCTATCGTAGGTCAGCCCCAGCATTTT
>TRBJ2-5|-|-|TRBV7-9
CASSLTVGGDVQETQYF
TGTGCCAGCAGCTTAACGGTAGGGGGAGACGTGCAAGAGACCCAGTACTTC
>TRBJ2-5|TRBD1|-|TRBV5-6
CASSFRTGGAETQYF
TGTGCCAGCAGTTTTCGGACAGGGGGCGCGGAGACCCAGTACTTC
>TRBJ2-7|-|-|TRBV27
CASSLSTGSYEQYF
TGTGCCAGCAGCTTGAGCACGGGAAGCTACGAGCAGTACTTC
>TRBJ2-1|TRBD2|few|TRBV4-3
CASSQVPAGASYNEQFF
TGCGCCAGCAGCCAAGTCCCAGCGGGAGCCTCCTACAATGAGCAGTTCTTC
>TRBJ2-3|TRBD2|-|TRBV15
CATSPGLVTGDTQYF
TGTGCCACAAGTCCGGGACTAGTTACAGGAGATACGCAGTATTTT
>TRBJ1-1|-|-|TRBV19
CASSVPARSQNEAFF
TGTGCCAGTAGTGTACCGGCCCGGTCACAAAATGAAGCTTTCTTT
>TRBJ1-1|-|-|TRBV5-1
CASSLVSDTEAFF
TGCGCCAGCAGCTTGGTTTCGGACACTGAAGCTTTCTTT
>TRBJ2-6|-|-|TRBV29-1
CSVSLTSGANVLTF
TGCAGCGTTAGTCTAACTTCTGGAGCCAACGTCCTGACTTTC
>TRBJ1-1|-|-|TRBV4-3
CASSAYGVMNTEAFF
TGCGCCAGCAGCGCGTACGGTGTAATGAACACTGAAGCTTTCTTT
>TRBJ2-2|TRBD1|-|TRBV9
CASSVATRYQGQGSVGTGELFF
TGTGCCAGCAGCGTAGCTACTCGGTACCAGGGACAGGGGTCGGTCGGCACCGGGGAGCTGTTTTTT
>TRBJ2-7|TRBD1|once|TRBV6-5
CASSSRDRAYEQYF
TGTGCCAGCAGTTCCCGGGACAGGGCCTACGAGCAGTACTTC
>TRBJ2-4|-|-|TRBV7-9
CASSLWRGMQAKNIQYF
TGTGCCAGCAGCTTATGGCGTGGAATGCAAGCCAAAAACATTCAGTACTTC
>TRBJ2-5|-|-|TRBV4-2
CASSQPGTDETQYF
TGTGCCAGCAGCCAACCCGGGACCGACGAGACCCAGTACTTC
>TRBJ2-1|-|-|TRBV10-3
CAINGDDNEQFF
TGTGCCATCAATGGGGACGACAATGAGCAGTTCTTC
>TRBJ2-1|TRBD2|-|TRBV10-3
CAIRGGGGRADNEQFF
TGTGCCATCCGTGGGGGTGGCGGGAGGGCCGACAATGAGCAGTTCTTC
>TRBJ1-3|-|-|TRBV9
CASSVSEVYQSSGNTIYF
TGTGCCAGCAGCGTCTCGGAGGTATATCAGTCCTCTGGAAACACCATATATTTT
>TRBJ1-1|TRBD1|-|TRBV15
CATSSHVGTGETEAFF
TGTGCCACCAGCAGTCACGTAGGGACAGGGGAGACTGAAGCTTTCTTT
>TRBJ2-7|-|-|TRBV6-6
CASLGLGSASYEQYF
TGTGCCAGCTTGGGGCTGGGCTCGGCCTCCTACGAGCAGTACTTC
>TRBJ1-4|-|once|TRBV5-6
CASSPRGRGVPGAEKLFF
TGTGCCAGCAGCCCGAGGGGTCGCGGGGTCCCCGGAGCTGAAAAACTGTTTTTT
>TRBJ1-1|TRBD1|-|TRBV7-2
CASSQGQGGEAFF
TGTGCCAGCAGCCAAGGACAGGGCGGTGAAGCTTTCTTT
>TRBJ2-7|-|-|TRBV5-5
CASSFGRAFRLDEQYF
TGTGCCAGCAGCTTTGGTCGCGCCTTCCGGTTGGACGAGCAGTACTTC
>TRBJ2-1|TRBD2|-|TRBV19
CASSIRTSGRIRQPMYNEQFF
TGTGCCAGTAGTATCCGGACTAGCGGGAGGATTCGACAACCGATGTACAATGAGCAGTTCTTC
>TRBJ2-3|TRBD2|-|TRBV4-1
CASSLTQTSGSGSTDTQYF
TGCGCCAGTAGTCTGACCCAGACTAGCGGATCCGGGAGCACAGATACGCAGTATTTT
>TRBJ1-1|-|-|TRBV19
CAARGLNTEAFF
TGTGCCGCGAGGGGCTTGAACACTGAAGCTTTCTTT
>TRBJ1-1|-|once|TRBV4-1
CASSLHVGNTEAFF
TGCGCCAGCAGCCTACATGTGGGCAACACTGAAGCTTTCTTT
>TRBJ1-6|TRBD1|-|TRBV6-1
CASRRDRVYNSPLHF
TGTGCCAGCAGACGCGACAGGGTCTATAATTCACCCCTCCACTTT
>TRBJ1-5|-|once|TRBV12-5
CASGLKSSNQPQHF
TGTGCTAGTGGTTTGAAGAGTAGCAATCAGCCCCAGCATTTT
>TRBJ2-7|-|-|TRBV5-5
CASSLGEARFYEQYF
TGTGCCAGCAGCTTGGGAGAGGCACGATTCTACGAGCAGTACTTC
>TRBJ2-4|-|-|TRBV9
CASSVAGGGSSNIQYF
TGTGCCAGCAGCGTAGCTGGGGGCGGATCCTCCAACATTCAGTACTTC
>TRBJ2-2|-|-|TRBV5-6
CASSRLGDGNTGELFF
TGTGCCAGCAGCCGTCTAGGGGACGGGAACACCGGGGAGCTGTTTTTT
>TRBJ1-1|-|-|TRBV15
CATSIERIRTEAFF
TGTGCCACCAGCATCGAACGCATCCGCACTGAAGCTTTCTTT
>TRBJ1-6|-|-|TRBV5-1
CASSPDSTYNSPLHF
TGCGCCAGCAGCCCGGACAGCACTTATAATTCACCCCTCCACTTT
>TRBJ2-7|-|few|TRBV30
CAWSTQGYEQYF
TGTGCCTGGAGTACACAGGGCTACGAGCAGTACTTC
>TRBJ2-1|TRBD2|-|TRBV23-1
CASSQSAPWDLRGYNEQFF
TGCGCCAGCAGTCAATCGGCCCCCTGGGACCTGCGGGGGTACAATGAGCAGTTCTTC
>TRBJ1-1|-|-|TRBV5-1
CASSWDGGRTEAFF
TGCGCCAGCAGCTGGGACGGGGGTCGAACTGAAGCTTTCTTT
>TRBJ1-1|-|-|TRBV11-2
CASSSFLSVRGGTEAFF
TGTGCCAGCAGCTCCTTCCTTTCCGTCAGGGGTGGAACTGAAGCTTTCTTT
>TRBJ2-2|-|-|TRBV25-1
CASSGPWGNTGELFF
TGTGCCAGCAGTGGACCTTGGGGGAACACCGGGGAGCTGTTTTTT
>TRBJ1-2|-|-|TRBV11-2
CASSIGGGRGYTF
TGTGCCAGCAGCATCGGGGGCGGAAGGGGCTACACCTTC
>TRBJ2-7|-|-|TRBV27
CASSRSSPGSPATSYEQYF
TGTGCCAGCAGTCGGTCCTCCCCCGGCAGTCCCGCTACCTCCTACGAGCAGTACTTC